A selection of T cell receptor beta chains follows, all from one sample in a study of shared clonotypes between healthy human individuals. Profiling relied on immunoSEQ multiplex PCR, and the TCRdb table lists in-frame clones only, not all of them. The sample holds around 1.9 million clones, just under 95% seen once. The sequenced sample was naive CD8+ T cells from PBMCs. The receptors were sampled from a man between 18 and 29 years old in good health. Some clones in this sample may be carry-over from other donors' samples. The CDR3 runs from the conserved cysteine through the conserved F or W. A D gene is named only where the DNA matches it firmly. Clone size is given for some rows only: seen once, a few or many times, or a class if the clone is expanded.

clone_size: NA
d_call: NA
j_call: TRBJ2-7
v_call: TRBV9
cdr3_aa: CASSVGGAFSYEQYF
cdr3_nt: TGTGCCAGCAGCGTAGGCGGGGCGTTCTCCTACGAGCAGTACTTC

clone_size: NA
d_call: TRBD2
j_call: TRBJ2-7
v_call: TRBV29-1
cdr3_aa: CSVALAAYEQYF
cdr3_nt: TGCAGCGTTGCGCTAGCGGCCTACGAGCAGTACTTC

clone_size: NA
d_call: NA
j_call: TRBJ1-2
v_call: TRBV25-1
cdr3_aa: CASHGPGPVYYGYTF
cdr3_nt: TGTGCCAGCCACGGGCCGGGGCCCGTTTACTATGGCTACACCTTC

clone_size: NA
d_call: NA
j_call: TRBJ1-2
v_call: TRBV7-3
cdr3_aa: CASSPGTGSNYGYTF
cdr3_nt: TGTGCCAGCAGCCCGGGAACCGGGAGTAACTATGGCTACACCTTC

clone_size: NA
d_call: NA
j_call: TRBJ1-5
v_call: TRBV28
cdr3_aa: CASSPQGGGQPQHF
cdr3_nt: TGTGCCAGCAGTCCACAGGGCGGGGGGCAGCCCCAGCATTTT

clone_size: NA
d_call: NA
j_call: TRBJ2-2
v_call: TRBV11-2
cdr3_aa: CASSSPVPAFTNTGELFF
cdr3_nt: TGTGCCAGCAGCTCCCCTGTTCCAGCCTTTACGAACACCGGGGAGCTGTTTTTT

clone_size: NA
d_call: NA
j_call: TRBJ1-3
v_call: TRBV27
cdr3_aa: CASSRTFFSGNTIYF
cdr3_nt: TGTGCCAGCAGCCGAACCTTTTTCTCTGGAAACACCATATATTTT

clone_size: NA
d_call: NA
j_call: TRBJ1-1
v_call: TRBV28
cdr3_aa: CASSYRAGDTEAFF
cdr3_nt: TGTGCCAGCAGTTACAGGGCCGGGGACACTGAAGCTTTCTTT

clone_size: NA
d_call: TRBD2
j_call: TRBJ2-1
v_call: TRBV5-1
cdr3_aa: CASSSNAIRLAGGGEQFF
cdr3_nt: TGCGCCAGCAGCTCGAACGCCATTCGACTAGCGGGAGGTGGGGAGCAGTTCTTC

clone_size: NA
d_call: NA
j_call: TRBJ2-5
v_call: TRBV18
cdr3_aa: CASSPPRGRETQYF
cdr3_nt: TGTGCCAGCTCACCACCGCGGGGTAGGGAGACCCAGTACTTC

clone_size: NA
d_call: NA
j_call: TRBJ2-1
v_call: TRBV27
cdr3_aa: CASSFPGGGYNEQFF
cdr3_nt: TGTGCCAGCAGTTTTCCAGGGGGAGGCTACAATGAGCAGTTCTTC

clone_size: NA
d_call: NA
j_call: TRBJ2-3
v_call: TRBV27
cdr3_aa: CASSSIGFTDTQYF
cdr3_nt: TGTGCCAGCAGTTCGATAGGGTTCACAGATACGCAGTATTTT

clone_size: few
d_call: NA
j_call: TRBJ1-5
v_call: TRBV7-9
cdr3_aa: CASSPTTGNQPQHF
cdr3_nt: TGTGCCAGCAGCCCCACGACAGGAAATCAGCCCCAGCATTTT

clone_size: NA
d_call: TRBD1
j_call: TRBJ1-2
v_call: TRBV18
cdr3_aa: CASSIGGQNYGYTF
cdr3_nt: TGTGCCAGCTCCATAGGGGGCCAGAACTATGGCTACACCTTC

clone_size: NA
d_call: NA
j_call: TRBJ2-3
v_call: TRBV27
cdr3_aa: CASSSTVSERERGQYF
cdr3_nt: TGTGCCAGCAGTTCCACTGTGAGCGAAAGGGAAAGAGGGCAGTATTTT

clone_size: NA
d_call: NA
j_call: TRBJ2-7
v_call: TRBV2
cdr3_aa: CASSDGTPAYEQYF
cdr3_nt: TGTGCCAGCAGTGATGGGACACCTGCCTACGAGCAGTACTTC

clone_size: NA
d_call: NA
j_call: TRBJ2-7
v_call: TRBV9
cdr3_aa: CASSVGAGNYEQYF
cdr3_nt: TGTGCCAGCAGCGTAGGGGCAGGAAACTACGAGCAGTACTTC

clone_size: NA
d_call: NA
j_call: TRBJ1-1
v_call: TRBV5-1
cdr3_aa: CASSLAGGFLGEAFF
cdr3_nt: TGCGCCAGCAGCTTGGCCGGGGGCTTCCTTGGCGAAGCTTTCTTT

clone_size: NA
d_call: NA
j_call: TRBJ1-3
v_call: TRBV19
cdr3_aa: CASSITREYEVGNTIYF
cdr3_nt: TGTGCCAGTAGTATTACAAGGGAGTACGAAGTTGGAAACACCATATATTTT

clone_size: NA
d_call: NA
j_call: TRBJ1-5
v_call: TRBV27
cdr3_aa: CASRKNSEPQHF
cdr3_nt: TGTGCCAGCAGAAAGAATAGTGAACCCCAGCATTTT

clone_size: NA
d_call: TRBD1
j_call: TRBJ1-4
v_call: TRBV11-2
cdr3_aa: CASSFWDRSLRGEKLFF
cdr3_nt: TGTGCCAGCAGCTTTTGGGACAGATCTCTCAGGGGTGAAAAACTGTTTTTT

clone_size: NA
d_call: NA
j_call: TRBJ1-1
v_call: TRBV9
cdr3_aa: CASSVVGGGTEAFF
cdr3_nt: TGTGCCAGCAGCGTAGTGGGGGGCGGCACTGAAGCTTTCTTT

clone_size: NA
d_call: TRBD2
j_call: TRBJ2-1
v_call: TRBV9
cdr3_aa: CASSSGTSGNEQFF
cdr3_nt: TGTGCCAGCAGCTCAGGGACTAGCGGCAATGAGCAGTTCTTC

clone_size: NA
d_call: NA
j_call: TRBJ1-5
v_call: TRBV30
cdr3_aa: CAWSVGEVSNQPQHF
cdr3_nt: TGTGCCTGGAGTGTAGGAGAGGTTAGCAATCAGCCCCAGCATTTT

clone_size: NA
d_call: NA
j_call: TRBJ1-1
v_call: TRBV16
cdr3_aa: CASSQWGNTEAFF
cdr3_nt: TGTGCCAGCAGCCAATGGGGGAACACTGAAGCTTTCTTT

clone_size: NA
d_call: NA
j_call: TRBJ1-5
v_call: TRBV19
cdr3_aa: CASSIEGIQPQHF
cdr3_nt: TGTGCCAGTAGTATTGAAGGGATTCAGCCCCAGCATTTT

clone_size: NA
d_call: NA
j_call: TRBJ2-1
v_call: TRBV6-5
cdr3_aa: CASSYEQGSYNEQFF
cdr3_nt: TGTGCCAGCAGTTACGAACAGGGATCCTACAATGAGCAGTTCTTC

clone_size: NA
d_call: NA
j_call: TRBJ1-2
v_call: TRBV11-2
cdr3_aa: CASSPRTAAVYGYTF
cdr3_nt: TGTGCCAGCAGCCCGCGGACGGCAGCGGTCTATGGCTACACCTTC